Each of the 15 T cell receptor delta chains below was sequenced from the same sample in a study of gamma-delta chains in newborns, infants, children. TCRdb re-called the reads using CATT. This table holds 3,000 to 3,500 delta-chain clones, 0.25% to 0.35% found once. Sequencing used blood. The source is a child who was a newborn, infant or young child, either healthy, febrile or measles-vaccinated (not recorded which).

A remark on this clone: The protein TCRdb lists belongs to a much larger clone and differs from this DNA's translation at residue 6, which points to a read error; the protein shown is made from the DNA. This chain joins TRDV2 and TRDJ3; TRDD3 is a possible D gene (6 bases). CDR3 length: 20 residues. Trimming shortened V by 1 base and J by 0 bases, and 18 bases separated the two germline ends. The germline V gene has CDR1 GEAIGNYY and CDR2 EKD. The CDR3 DNA reads TGTGCCTGTGACACGAGACCCTTGGATACTAGCTCCTGGGACACCCGACAGATGTTTTTC. This encodes CACDTRPLDTSSWDTRQMFF.

This clone was found a few times. Translating this DNA gives a protein that differs at residue 18 from the TCRdb one, which belongs to a much larger clone; a read error is likely, and the protein shown is this translation. The chain uses TRDV2 and TRDJ3; 10 bases agree with TRDD3. CDR1 and CDR2 from the germline V gene are GEAIGNYY and EKD. The CDR3 contains 20 residues. The CDR3 DNA reads TGTGCCTGTGACGCACGATGGGGGATACCAGGCTCCTGGGACACCCGACAGACGTTTTTC. The encoded protein is CACDARWGIPGSWDTRQTFF.

As regards this clone: TCRdb's protein for this DNA is that of a much larger clone and differs from the translation at residue 15, likely a read error; the protein shown is the DNA translation. This sequence joins TRDV2 and TRDJ3; a possible D gene is TRDD3 (5 bases). The CDR3 is 18 amino acids. Germline V gene data show CDR1 as GEAIGNYY and CDR2 as EKD. CDR3 amino acids: CACDTWGPSSWDTRRMFF. The CDR3, as DNA: TGTGCCTGTGACACTTGGGGACCTAGCTCCTGGGACACCCGACGGATGTTTTTC.

Turning to this clone: Only one base separates this from a far larger clonotype, so it likely reflects a read error. Within the sample, other DNA sequences also encode this same CDR3. The chain has TRDV1 and TRDJ2; 12 bases are shared with TRDD3. V trimming: 3 bases; J trimming: 4 bases; junction bases outside the gene matches: 12. Germline V lookup: CDR1 TSWWSYY, CDR2 QGS. CDR3 length: 19 residues. CDR3 bases: TGTGCTCTTGGGGAGGTGAAATTTCCTGGGGGATACGCGACAGCACAACTCTTCTTT. Translating gives CALGEVKFPGGYATAQLFF.

Remarks on this clone: This DNA's translation differs at residue 10 from TCRdb's protein, which comes from a much larger clone; a read error is likely, and the protein shown is translated from the DNA. For the J gene the call is TRDJ3; the V gene lacks a call; the D segment call TRDD3 is taken from the table without a DNA check. This CDR3 comprises 19 residues. The CDR3 loop is CACDPPRGVISWDTRQMFF. The CDR3 DNA follows: TGTGCCTGTGACCCTCCCCGGGGGGTGATCTCCTGGGACACCCGACAGATGTTTTTC.

As to this clone: A much larger clone lies one base from this, so it may be a read error. Other DNA sequences within the sample encode an identical CDR3. The chain uses TRDV1 and TRDJ3, with 7 bases lining up with TRDD3. The length of the CDR3 is 20 residues. Germline values: CDR1 TSWWSYY, CDR2 QGS. The CDR3 region is CALGERTWGPPSWDTRQMFF. The CDR3 DNA reads as TGTGCTCTTGGGGAACGAACCTGGGGGCCCCCCTCCTGGGACACCCGGCAGATGTTTTTC.

As for this clone: Given a far larger clone just one base away, this is likely a sequencing read error. Other DNA variants within this sample encode the same CDR3. CDR3 sequence reads: CACDPIHGWDTRQMFF. The CDR3 region has the DNA TGTGCCTGTGACCCGATACACGGCTGGGACACACGACAGATGTTTTTC. The V call is TRDV2, the J call TRDJ3; the D gene is possibly TRDD3 (5 bases). The CDR3 extends over 16 amino acids. Germline V CDR1 and CDR2: GEAIGNYY, EKD.

Worth noting for this clone: This likely came from a read error, as a far larger clone is one base away. The same CDR3 arises from other DNA sequences in this sample as well. The V gene is TRDV1, the J gene TRDJ3, with 7 bases matching TRDD3. The CDR3 spans 20 residues. The ends lost 1 base at V and 0 bases at J; junction bases unmatched: 9. Germline V gene sequence: CDR1 TSWWSYY, CDR2 QGS. The CDR3 bases are TGTGCTCTTGGGGAACGGACCTGGGGGCCCCCCTCCTGGGACACCCGACAGATGTTTTTC. Encoded protein: CALGERTWGPPSWDTRQMFF.

A word on this clone: The TCRdb protein, from a much larger clone, departs from this DNA's translation at residue 6, likely by read error; the protein shown derives from the DNA. The genes are TRDV2 and TRDJ3, with a possible D match to TRDD3 (6 bases). Looked up from germline, CDR1 is GEAIGNYY and CDR2 is EKD. Trimming removed 1 base at V and 0 bases at J, with 18 bases between. This CDR3 is 20 amino acids long. As DNA, the CDR3 is TGTGCCTGTGACACGGAACCCTTGGATACTAGCTCCTGGGACACCCGACAGATGTTTTTC. This codes for CACDTEPLDTSSWDTRQMFF.

In regard to this clone: The protein held in TCRdb is that of a much larger clone and does not match this DNA's translation at residue 5, likely because of a read error; the protein shown is translated from the DNA. The rearrangement joins TRDV2 to TRDJ3; 11 bases match TRDD3. Unmatched junction bases numbered 5, after V lost 3 bases and J lost 2 bases. The CDR3 contains 18 residues. CDR1 and CDR2 (germline): GEAIGNYY, EKD. CDR3 bases: TGTGCCTGTGACGAAGTACTGGGGGATACCTGGGACACCCGACAGATGTTTTTC. It translates to CACDEVLGDTWDTRQMFF.

Points on this clone: This DNA's translation and the protein TCRdb lists, from a much larger clone, do not match at residue 11, likely due to a read error; the protein shown is translated from the DNA. The genes are TRDV2 and TRDJ3; TRDD3 matches at 7 bases. The CDR3 contains 17 residues. Germline V lookup: CDR1 GEAIGNYY, CDR2 EKD. CDR3 in DNA: TGTGCCTGTGACACCTGGGGGAGCTCCTGGGGCACCCGACAGATGTTTTTC. It translates to CACDTWGSSWGTRQMFF.

In its sample, this clone was seen a few times. TCRdb pairs this DNA with a much larger clone's protein that differs at residue 9, likely a read error; the protein shown was translated from the DNA. The V and J genes are TRDV2 and TRDJ3; 7 bases fit TRDD3. The CDR3 has 19 residues. CDR1 is GEAIGNYY and CDR2 is EKD in the germline V gene. The junction had 10 bases not matched to a gene; V was cut back by 3 bases and J by 0 bases. DNA of the CDR3: TGTGCCTGTGACCCTCCCCGGGGGATGAGCTCCTGGGACACCCGACAGATGTTTTTC. The encoded protein is CACDPPRGMSSWDTRQMFF.

V is TRDV1 and J is TRDJ1; D possibly corresponds to TRDD3 (5 bases). No J gene is reported in TCRdb; it was inferred here by comparing the DNA with germline. The germline V gene encodes CDR1 TSWWSYY and CDR2 QGS. V was pared by 0 bases and J by 3 bases, with 17 bases between. The CDR3 totals 17 residues. This CDR3 is CALGELSPTLGPDKLIF. The CDR3 DNA reads TGTGCTCTTGGGGAACTAAGTCCCACCCTGGGCCCCGATAAACTCATCTTT.

This clone was counted a few times. The protein that TCRdb holds for this DNA derives from a much larger clone and differs from the translated DNA at residue 4, which likely indicates a read error; the protein shown here is translated from the DNA. The rearrangement joins TRDV2 to TRDJ1; D might be TRDD3 (6 bases). Germline CDR1 reads GEAIGNYY; CDR2 reads EKD. This CDR3 is 13 amino acids long. Here the CDR3 DNA reads TGTGCCTGTGGCACCTGGGGACCCGATAAACTCATCTTT. This sequence encodes CACGTWGPDKLIF.

About this clone: The protein TCRdb lists belongs to a much larger clone and differs from this DNA's translation at residue 3, which points to a read error; the protein shown is made from the DNA. The CDR3 region is CARDTDLDWGIRSSWDTRQMFF. The CDR3 region has the DNA TGTGCCCGTGACACCGACCTAGACTGGGGGATACGCTCGAGCTGGGACACCCGACAGATGTTTTTC. The V and J genes are TRDV2 and TRDJ3, with 13 bases identical to TRDD3. Germline V gene lookup returns CDR1 GEAIGNYY and CDR2 EKD. This CDR3 is built from 22 residues.